Listed below are T cell receptor beta chains from one sample, sequenced in a study of PD-L1 blockade in urothelial cancer. Repertoires were generated with immunoSEQ multiplex PCR, while TCRdb's copy carries only in-frame clones and drops some. The table includes about 38,000 clones, around four fifths detected once. Specimen: PBMCs, collected around atezolizumab (anti-PD-L1) treatment. Source of these receptors: a man at least 80 years old with urothelial cancer. CDR3s include the opening cysteine and the closing phenylalanine or tryptophan. A D gene is named only where the DNA matches it firmly. Clone size is given for some rows only: seen once, a few or many times, or a class if the clone is expanded.

j_gene,d_gene,abundance,v_gene,CDR3aa,CDR3nt
TRBJ2-7,.,.,TRBV11-2,CASSTGTYEQYF,TGTGCCAGCAGCACCGGGACATACGAGCAGTACTTC
TRBJ2-1,.,.,TRBV11-2,CASSLGQRVLMYNEQFF,TGTGCCAGCAGCTTAGGTCAGCGAGTTTTGATGTACAATGAGCAGTTCTTC
TRBJ2-7,TRBD2,.,TRBV7-8,CASSSSGTSGRAYEQYF,TGTGCCAGCAGCTCCTCCGGGACTAGCGGGAGGGCCTACGAGCAGTACTTC
TRBJ2-7,.,once,TRBV4-3,CASSQERATSYEQYF,TGCGCCAGCAGCCAAGAGCGGGCCACCTCCTACGAGCAGTACTTC
TRBJ1-2,.,few,TRBV5-4,CASSGRGFGYGYTF,TGTGCCAGCAGTGGGAGGGGATTCGGCTATGGCTACACCTTC
TRBJ2-4,.,.,TRBV18,CASSPLPRTVAKNIQYF,TGTGCCAGCTCACCGCTCCCTAGGACAGTAGCCAAAAACATTCAGTACTTC
TRBJ1-1,.,.,TRBV5-4,CASSLDRVNTEAFF,TGTGCCAGCAGCTTGGACAGGGTAAACACTGAAGCTTTCTTT
TRBJ2-1,TRBD2,.,TRBV14,CASSPDGRAGNEQFF,TGTGCCAGCAGCCCTGACGGGAGGGCCGGGAATGAGCAGTTCTTC
TRBJ2-3,.,.,TRBV7-2,CASSLDISTDTQYF,TGTGCCAGCAGCCTGGACATAAGCACAGATACGCAGTATTTT
TRBJ1-2,TRBD1,.,TRBV6-1,CASTIPATGVYGYTF,TGTGCCAGCACTATACCCGCGACAGGGGTCTATGGCTACACCTTC
TRBJ2-5,.,.,TRBV5-1,CASSLVPGDGTQYF,TGCGCCAGCAGCTTGGTACCAGGGGACGGGACCCAGTACTTC
TRBJ2-3,TRBD2,.,TRBV19,CASRRGAGGTDTQYF,TGTGCCAGCAGAAGGGGAGCGGGAGGCACAGATACGCAGTATTTT
TRBJ2-3,TRBD2,.,TRBV5-1,CASSLSSGTWRGTDTQYF,TGCGCCAGCAGCTTGTCTAGCGGGACCTGGAGGGGCACAGATACGCAGTATTTT
TRBJ2-3,TRBD2,.,TRBV7-2,CASSQGGGLASASTDTQYF,TGTGCCAGCAGCCAGGGGGGGGGACTAGCGTCCGCTAGCACAGATACGCAGTATTTT
TRBJ1-1,.,few,TRBV19,CASSMEAGRTEAFF,TGTGCCAGTAGTATGGAGGCGGGTCGGACTGAAGCTTTCTTT
TRBJ2-6,TRBD1,.,TRBV5-4,CASSLPSRGLRAGANVLTF,TGTGCCAGCAGCTTGCCTTCCAGGGGGCTAAGGGCTGGGGCCAACGTCCTGACTTTC
TRBJ2-2,.,.,TRBV11-3,CASSLDGASNTGELFF,TGTGCCAGCAGCTTAGATGGGGCCAGCAACACCGGGGAGCTGTTTTTT
TRBJ2-1,.,.,TRBV19,CASRGRDRLNEQFF,TGTGCCAGTAGGGGGAGGGACAGGTTGAATGAGCAGTTCTTC
TRBJ1-1,.,.,TRBV28,CASSTTGNLNTEAFF,TGTGCCAGCAGCACAACAGGGAACCTGAACACTGAAGCTTTCTTT
TRBJ1-1,.,.,TRBV6-6,CASSKTLGVNTEAFF,TGTGCCAGCAGCAAAACCCTAGGGGTTAACACTGAAGCTTTCTTT
TRBJ1-3,TRBD1,.,TRBV19,CASSFGTGAIYF,TGTGCCAGTAGTTTCGGGACAGGGGCCATATATTTT
TRBJ2-7,TRBD2,once,TRBV2,CASSEKTSGLAYEQYF,TGTGCCAGCAGCGAGAAAACTAGCGGGTTGGCCTACGAGCAGTACTTC
TRBJ2-7,TRBD1,few,TRBV5-6,CASSSTGTYEQYF,TGTGCCAGCAGCTCGACAGGGACCTACGAGCAGTACTTC
TRBJ1-1,TRBD1,.,TRBV5-1,CASSLRDSGTTEAFF,TGCGCCAGCAGCTTGAGGGACAGTGGAACCACTGAAGCTTTCTTT
TRBJ2-2,.,.,TRBV2,CASRSDSIEGELFF,TGTGCCAGCAGGAGCGACTCCATAGAGGGGGAGCTGTTTTTT
TRBJ2-5,.,.,TRBV5-1,CASSLGGHSYSETQYF,TGCGCCAGCAGCTTGGGGGGCCATAGCTATTCAGAGACCCAGTACTTC
TRBJ2-3,.,.,TRBV18,CASSPNAGNTDTQYF,TGTGCCAGCTCACCCAACGCGGGGAACACAGATACGCAGTATTTT
TRBJ1-2,TRBD1,.,TRBV28,CASRTGTGVVGYTF,TGTGCCAGCCGAACCGGGACAGGGGTGGTTGGCTACACCTTC